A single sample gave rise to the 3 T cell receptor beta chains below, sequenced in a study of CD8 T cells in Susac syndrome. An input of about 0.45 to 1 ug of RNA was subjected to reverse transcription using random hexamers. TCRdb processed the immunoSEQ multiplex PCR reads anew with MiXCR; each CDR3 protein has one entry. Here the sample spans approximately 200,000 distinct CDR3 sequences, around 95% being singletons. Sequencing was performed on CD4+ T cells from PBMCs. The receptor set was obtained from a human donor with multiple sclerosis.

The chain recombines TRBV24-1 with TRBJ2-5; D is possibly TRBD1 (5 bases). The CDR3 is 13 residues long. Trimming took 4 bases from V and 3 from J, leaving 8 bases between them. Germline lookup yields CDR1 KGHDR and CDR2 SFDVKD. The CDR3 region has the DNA TGTGCCACCAGTGAGGCAGGGAAAGAGACCCAGTACTTC. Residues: CATSEAGKETQYF.

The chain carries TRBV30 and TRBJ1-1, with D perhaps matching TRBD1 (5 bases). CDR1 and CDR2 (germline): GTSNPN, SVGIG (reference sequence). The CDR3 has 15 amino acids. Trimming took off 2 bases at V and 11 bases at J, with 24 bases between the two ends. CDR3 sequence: CAWSQVRWGGSEAFF. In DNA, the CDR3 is TGTGCCTGGAGTCAGGTGCGGTGGGGGGGTTCGGAGGCTTTCTTT. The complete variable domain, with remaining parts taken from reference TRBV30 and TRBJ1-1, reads SQTIHQWPATLVQPVGSPLSLECTVEGTSNPNLYWYRQAAGRGLQLLFYSVGIGQISSEVPQNLSASRPQDRQFILSSKKLLLSDSGFYLCAWSQVRWGGSEAFFGQGTRLTVV.

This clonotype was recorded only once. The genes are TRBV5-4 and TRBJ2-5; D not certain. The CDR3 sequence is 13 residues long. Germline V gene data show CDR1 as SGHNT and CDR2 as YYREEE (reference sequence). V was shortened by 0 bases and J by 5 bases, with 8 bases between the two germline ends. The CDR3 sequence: CASSLDSVETQYF. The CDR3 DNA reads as TGTGCCAGCAGCTTGGATTCGGTGGAGACCCAGTACTTC. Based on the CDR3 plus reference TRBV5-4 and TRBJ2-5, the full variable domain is ETGVTQSPTHLIKTRGQQVTLRCSSQSGHNTVSWYQQALGQGPQFIFQYYREEENGRGNFPPRFSGLQFPNYSSELNVNALELDDSALYLCASSLDSVETQYFGPGTRLLVL.